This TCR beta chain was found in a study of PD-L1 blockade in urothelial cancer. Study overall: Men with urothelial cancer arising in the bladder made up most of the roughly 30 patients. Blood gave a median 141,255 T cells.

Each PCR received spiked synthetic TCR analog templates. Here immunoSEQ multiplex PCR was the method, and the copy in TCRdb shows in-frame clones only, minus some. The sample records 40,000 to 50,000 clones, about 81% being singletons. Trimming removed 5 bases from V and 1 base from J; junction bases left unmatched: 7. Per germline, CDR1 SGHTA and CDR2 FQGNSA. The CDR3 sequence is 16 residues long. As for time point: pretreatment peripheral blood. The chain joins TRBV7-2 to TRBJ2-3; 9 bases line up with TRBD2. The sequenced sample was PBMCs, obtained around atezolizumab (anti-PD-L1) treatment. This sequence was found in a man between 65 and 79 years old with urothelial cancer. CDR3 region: CASSPQSSGGTDTQYF. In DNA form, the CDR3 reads TGTGCCAGCAGCCCCCAGTCTAGCGGGGGCACAGATACGCAGTATTTT.